This T cell receptor (beta chain) was recovered during a study of shared clonotypes between healthy human individuals. Naive CD45RA+ and memory CD45RA-negative subsets were split from CD4+ cells. Sequencing was performed with immunoSEQ multiplex PCR; in TCRdb, only in-frame clones are kept and a portion is missing. The data show hundreds of thousands of clones, with around four fifths seen just once and around 1.8% held by the top ten. Germline lookup yields CDR1 MNHEY and CDR2 SMNVEV (reference sequence). V lost 8 bases to trimming and J lost 2 bases, with 9 bases between them. This CDR3 spans 13 amino acids.

Sequencing was done on a sample of memory CD4+ T cells sorted from blood. As for subset: CD45RA-negative fraction. This receptor was taken from a woman aged 30 to 39 in good health. The rearrangement joins TRBV27 to TRBJ2-2; D might be TRBD2 (6 bases). CDR3: CASGAGNTGELFF. Here the CDR3 DNA reads TGTGCCAGCGGGGCGGGAAACACCGGGGAGCTGTTTTTT.